The sequence of this T cell receptor (beta chain) was determined in a study of blood T cell repertoires in COVID-19. Using immunoSEQ multiplex PCR, the repertoire was profiled, and TCRdb retains in-frame clones only, with some absent. The sample consists of more than 300,000 clones, around 89% of them appearing once. The CDR3 runs 11 residues. The germline V gene has CDR1 SGHTA and CDR2 FQGNSA. Deletions cut 6 bases from V and 9 bases from J, with 11 bases between. Everyone who took part was roughly 18 to 89 years old, and they came from about two dozen US areas. This TCR came from a woman younger than 30 who had recovered from COVID-19. The sample was PBMCs or T cells enriched from blood (not recorded which). The chain uses TRBV7-2 and TRBJ1-2; a possible D gene is TRBD1 (5 bases). The CDR3 loop is CASSAGQRYTF. The CDR3 coding sequence is TGTGCCAGCAGTGCGGGGCAACGCTACACCTTC.